This TCR beta chain comes out of a study of T cells in Graves' hyperthyroidism and ophthalmopathy. Study outcomes and limitations: Patients with ophthalmopathy were separated from those with stable hyperthyroidism by a 13 V-J model.

This CDR3 comprises 15 residues. Germline loops: CDR1 SGHDT, CDR2 YYEEEE. J gave up 8 bases and V 2 bases, and 8 bases lay outside the gene matches. Amplification of TCR beta CDR3 regions used RNA as the template. HTBI primers were employed in a first-round RT-PCR of the TCR CDR3. TCRdb independently ran MiXCR on the multiplex PCR reads; one entry per CDR3 protein. The sample has fewer than 700,000 distinct CDR3 sequences; roughly 15% are singletons. This clonotype showed up just a few times. The antigen is unknown. The sequence derives from a woman younger than 35 with Graves' ophthalmopathy. The specimen was blood. V gene TRBV5-6 combines with J gene TRBJ2-1; TRBD2 matches 9 bases. CDR3 in DNA: TGTGCCAGCAGCTTTTCTCTAGCGGGAATGTATGAGCAGTTCTTC. This translates into CASSFSLAGMYEQFF.